Listed here are 8 T cell receptor beta chains from one sample, sequenced in a study of T cells in Graves' hyperthyroidism and ophthalmopathy. Amplification yielded TCR beta CDR3 regions, with RNA transcripts as the source. First-round RT-PCR of the TCR CDR3 relied on the HTBI primer set. TCRdb independently ran MiXCR on the multiplex PCR reads; one entry per CDR3 protein. There are roughly 600,000 distinct CDR3 sequences in the sample; about 14% occur only once, and roughly an eighth lies in the top ten. What was sequenced was blood. Receptors originate from a woman between 45 and 65 years old with Graves' ophthalmopathy.

Remarks on this clonotype: A read error may be the cause here, since a much bigger clone is one base away. This rearrangement joins TRBV27 to TRBJ1-5; TRBD1 might be the D (5 bases). The CDR3 runs 14 residues. The V and J ends lost 4 bases and 5 bases respectively, with 12 bases between them. Germline V gene sequence: CDR1 MNHEY, CDR2 SMNVEV (reference sequence). The CDR3 loop is CASSSNGGDQPQHF. CDR3 sequence (DNA): TGTGCCAGCAGTTCGAACGGGGGGGATCAGCCCCAGCATTTT.

The chain combines TRBV9 with TRBJ2-5, with 11 bases aligning to TRBD2. CDR3 size: 15 residues. Germline V lookup: CDR1 SGDLS, CDR2 YYNGEE. The V segment lost 3 bases and the J segment 2 bases; nucleotides outside the gene matches: 3. CDR3 DNA sequence: TGTGCCAGCAGCGCTGGGACTAGCGGACAAGAGACCCAGTACTTC. Amino acids: CASSAGTSGQETQYF. The complete variable domain, with remaining parts taken from reference TRBV9 and TRBJ2-5, reads DSGVTQTPKHLITATGQRVTLRCSPRSGDLSVYWYQQSLDQGLQFLIQYYNGEERAKGNILERFSAQQFPDLHSELNLSSLELGDSALYFCASSAGTSGQETQYFGPGTRLLVL.

This clonotype has only one observation. The chain is built from TRBV7-3 and TRBJ2-1, with D tentatively TRBD1 or TRBD2 (5 bases each). The CDR3 is 15 residues long. Germline CDR1 and CDR2: SGHTA and FQGTGA. The V end lost 5 bases, the J end lost 5 bases, and 16 bases lay between the germline ends. The CDR3 DNA is TGTGCCAGCAGCCTCTCGAGAGGGGTCCACAATGAGCAGTTCTTC. Translation gives CASSLSRGVHNEQFF.

This clonotype was recorded a few times. V gene TRBV6-9 combines with J gene TRBJ2-7; TRBD2 might be the D (5 bases). The germline V gene encodes CDR1 MNHGY and CDR2 SVAAGI. V lost 0 bases and J lost 5, with 11 bases in between. The CDR3 loop spans 14 amino acids. CDR3 amino acids: CASSYSGSDNEQYF. DNA for the CDR3: TGTGCCAGCAGTTATTCTGGGAGTGATAACGAGCAGTACTTC.

The genes are TRBV28 and TRBJ2-1; no definite D call. This CDR3 is 11 amino acids long. Germline V gene sequence: CDR1 MDHEN, CDR2 SYDVKM. Trimming removed 3 bases at V and 9 bases at J, with 6 bases between. The CDR3 DNA follows: TGTGCCAGCAGTTTGGCTCCTGAGCAGTTCTTC. As protein: CASSLAPEQFF.

V is TRBV10-3 and J is TRBJ1-1; D is undetermined. With 6 bases removed from V and 2 bases from J, the gap between germline ends came to 7 bases. CDR3 length: 12 residues. Germline assignment: CDR1 ENHRY and CDR2 SYGVKD. Here the CDR3 DNA reads TGTGCCATCAGGAATGTAAACACTGAAGCTTTCTTT. Translation gives CAIRNVNTEAFF.

This rearrangement joins TRBV6-1 to TRBJ2-3, with TRBD2 matching over 10 bases. J lost 7 bases, V lost 6 bases, and 10 bases had no gene match. The CDR3 sequence is 15 residues long. Germline CDR1 reads MNHNS; CDR2 reads SASEGT. In DNA form, the CDR3 reads TGTGCCAGCAGAGATCAAGCGGGAGGGCGAAATACGCAGTATTTT. Translated, it gives CASRDQAGGRNTQYF.

This clonotype has a handful of counts. The rearrangement joins TRBV30 to TRBJ1-2; no firm D call. Germline V gene sequence: CDR1 GTSNPN, CDR2 SVGIG (reference sequence). Trimming pared 8 bases from V and 4 bases from J, leaving 17 bases between. The CDR3 contains 13 residues. The CDR3 region has the DNA TGTGCCCACTACCGAAAGGGAGGCTATGGCTACACCTTC. As protein: CAHYRKGGYGYTF.